This T cell receptor (beta chain) comes out of a study of long-term antiretroviral therapy in people with HIV. Whole-study findings and limits: Blood, drawn from about 2004 to 2018, may reflect older ART regimens. Subsequent to ART, diversity was augmented yet persisted below that of transplant donor controls.

The libraries were made with immunoSEQ v3.0 at survey level. The repertoire was sequenced with immunoSEQ multiplex PCR; TCRdb's copy has only in-frame clones and lacks some. The sample holds around 22,000 clones, just over 85% seen once. Going into DNA extraction, samples held about 0.95-10 million cryopreserved PBMC. CDR1 is SGDLS and CDR2 is YYNGEE in the germline V gene. The CDR3 runs to 17 residues. Trimming took 2 bases from V and 5 from J; bases not matched to a gene: 15. This clone was counted once. The antigen remains unidentified. The J gene is TRBJ1-1, the V gene TRBV9; 7 positions match TRBD1. The TCR comes from a woman in her thirties with HIV. Sequences were derived from unsorted PBMCs, sampled 1.8 years before starting antiretroviral therapy. The CDR3 sequence: CASSVGQVHSEETEAFF. CDR3 sequence (DNA): TGTGCCAGCAGCGTTGGACAGGTTCATTCCGAGGAGACTGAAGCTTTCTTT.